This TCR beta chain was obtained from a study of blood T cell repertoires in COVID-19. Study-wide context: COVID-19 samples from acute and convalescent phases originated in the United States, Italy and Spain.

Under the authors' procedure: Nucleated cell number was recorded as an estimate derived from reference gene primer amplification. This table comes from immunoSEQ multiplex PCR, and its TCRdb copy is limited to in-frame clones, with some not included. The V and J calls and clone size were taken over from that table, and D and trimming were inferred from the DNA. This table holds over 100,000 clones, around 83% found once. This clone came up a few times. The J segment lost 9 bases and the V segment lost 3 bases, leaving 7 bases of the junction unmatched. CDR3 length equals 14 residues. Germline lookup yields CDR1 SGHNT and CDR2 YYREEE (reference sequence).

The source is a man between 65 and 85 years old with acute or convalescent COVID-19. The specimen was peripheral blood. This sequence joins TRBV5-4 and TRBJ2-1; 9 bases align to TRBD2. CDR3 DNA sequence: TGTGCCAGCAGCTCATTAGCGGGGGAGGGTGAGCAGTTCTTC. Translating gives CASSSLAGEGEQFF.